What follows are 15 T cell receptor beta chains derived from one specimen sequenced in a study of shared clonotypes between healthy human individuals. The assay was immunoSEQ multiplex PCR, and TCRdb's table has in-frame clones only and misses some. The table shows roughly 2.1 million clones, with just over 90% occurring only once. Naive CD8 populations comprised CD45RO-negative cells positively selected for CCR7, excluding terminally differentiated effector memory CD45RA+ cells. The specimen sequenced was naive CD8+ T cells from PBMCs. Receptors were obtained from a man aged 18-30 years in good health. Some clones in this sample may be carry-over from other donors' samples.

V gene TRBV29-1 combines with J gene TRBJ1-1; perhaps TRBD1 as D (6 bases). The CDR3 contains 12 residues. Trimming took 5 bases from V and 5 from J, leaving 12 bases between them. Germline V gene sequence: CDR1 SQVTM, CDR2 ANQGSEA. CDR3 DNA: TGCAGCGTTACTCAGGGGTGGACTGAAGCTTTCTTT. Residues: CSVTQGWTEAFF.

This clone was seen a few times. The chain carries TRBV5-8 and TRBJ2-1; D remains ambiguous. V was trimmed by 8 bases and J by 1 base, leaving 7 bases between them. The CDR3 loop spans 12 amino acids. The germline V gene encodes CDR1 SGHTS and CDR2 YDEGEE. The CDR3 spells CARRPSYNEQFF. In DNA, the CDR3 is TGTGCCAGAAGACCTTCCTACAATGAGCAGTTCTTC.

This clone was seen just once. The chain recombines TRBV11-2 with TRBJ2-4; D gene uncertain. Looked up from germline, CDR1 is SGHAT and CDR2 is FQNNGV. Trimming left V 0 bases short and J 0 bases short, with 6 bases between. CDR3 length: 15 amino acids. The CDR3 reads CASSLEGLAKNIQYF. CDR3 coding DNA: TGTGCCAGCAGCTTAGAGGGTCTAGCCAAAAACATTCAGTACTTC.

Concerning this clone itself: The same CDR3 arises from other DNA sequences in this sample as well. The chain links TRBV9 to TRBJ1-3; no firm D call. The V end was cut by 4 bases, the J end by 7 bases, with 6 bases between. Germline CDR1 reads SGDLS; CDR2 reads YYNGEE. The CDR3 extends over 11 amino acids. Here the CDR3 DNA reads TGTGCCAGCAGCCCGGGGAACACCATATATTTT. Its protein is CASSPGNTIYF.

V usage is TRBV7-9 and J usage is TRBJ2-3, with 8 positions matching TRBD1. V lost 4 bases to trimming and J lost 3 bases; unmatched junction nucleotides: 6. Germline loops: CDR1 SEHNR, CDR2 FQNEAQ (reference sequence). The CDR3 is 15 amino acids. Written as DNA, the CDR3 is TGTGCCAGCAGCTGGGGACAGGCAGGTACAGATACGCAGTATTTT. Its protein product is CASSWGQAGTDTQYF.

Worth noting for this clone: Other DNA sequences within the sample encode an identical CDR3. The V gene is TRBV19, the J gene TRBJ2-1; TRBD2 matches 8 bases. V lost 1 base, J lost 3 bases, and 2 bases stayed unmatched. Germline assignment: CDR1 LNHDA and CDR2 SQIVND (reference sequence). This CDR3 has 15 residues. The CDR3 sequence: CASSIGTSSYNEQFF. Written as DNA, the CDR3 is TGTGCCAGTAGTATAGGGACTAGCAGCTACAATGAGCAGTTCTTC. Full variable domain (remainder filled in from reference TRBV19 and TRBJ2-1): DGGITQSPKYLFRKEGQNVTLSCEQNLNHDAMYWYRQDPGQGLRLIYYSQIVNDFQKGDIAEGYSVSREKKESFPLTVTSAQKNPTAFYLCASSIGTSSYNEQFFGPGTRLTVL.

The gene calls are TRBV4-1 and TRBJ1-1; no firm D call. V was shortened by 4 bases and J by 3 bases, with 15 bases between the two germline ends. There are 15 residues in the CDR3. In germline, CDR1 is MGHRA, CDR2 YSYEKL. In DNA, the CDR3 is TGCGCCAGCAGCCCCTACTCGGAGAGGGACACTGAAGCTTTCTTT. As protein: CASSPYSERDTEAFF.

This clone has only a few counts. For the CDR3, the DNA is TGTGCCAGCAGTGACAGGGTTAGCAATCAGCCCCAGCATTTT. It is translated as CASSDRVSNQPQHF. The chain combines TRBV6-1 with TRBJ1-5, with D tentatively TRBD1 (5 bases). The ends were cut back, 3 bases at V and 0 bases at J, with 6 bases in the middle. CDR1 is MNHNS and CDR2 is SASEGT in the germline V gene. The CDR3 covers 14 residues.

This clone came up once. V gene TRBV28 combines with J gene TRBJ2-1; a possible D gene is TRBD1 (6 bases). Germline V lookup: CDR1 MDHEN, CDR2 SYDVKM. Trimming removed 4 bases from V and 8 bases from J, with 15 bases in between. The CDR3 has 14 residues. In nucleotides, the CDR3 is TGTGCCAGCAGTTGGGCAGGGGCACGTCATGAGCAGTTCTTC. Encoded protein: CASSWAGARHEQFF. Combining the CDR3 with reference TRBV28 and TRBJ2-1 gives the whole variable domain DVKVTQSSRYLVKRTGEKVFLECVQDMDHENMFWYRQDPGLGLRLIYFSYDVKMKEKGDIPEGYSVSREKKERFSLILESASTNQTSMYLCASSWAGARHEQFFGPGTRLTVL.

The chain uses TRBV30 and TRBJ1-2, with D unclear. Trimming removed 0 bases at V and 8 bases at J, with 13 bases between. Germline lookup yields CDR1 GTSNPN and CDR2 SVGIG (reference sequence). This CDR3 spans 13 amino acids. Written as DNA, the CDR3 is TGTGCCTGGAGTGTACTCGACGGCCACGGCTACACCTTC. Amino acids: CAWSVLDGHGYTF. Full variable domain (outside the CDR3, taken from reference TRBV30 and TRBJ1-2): SQTIHQWPATLVQPVGSPLSLECTVEGTSNPNLYWYRQAAGRGLQLLFYSVGIGQISSEVPQNLSASRPQDRQFILSSKKLLLSDSGFYLCAWSVLDGHGYTFGSGTRLTVV.

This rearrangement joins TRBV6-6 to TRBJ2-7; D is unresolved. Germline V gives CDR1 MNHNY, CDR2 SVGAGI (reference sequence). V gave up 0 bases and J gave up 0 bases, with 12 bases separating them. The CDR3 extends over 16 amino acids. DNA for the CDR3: TGTGCCAGCAGTTACTCCGTCCCGACGTTCTCCTACGAGCAGTACTTC. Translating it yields CASSYSVPTFSYEQYF.

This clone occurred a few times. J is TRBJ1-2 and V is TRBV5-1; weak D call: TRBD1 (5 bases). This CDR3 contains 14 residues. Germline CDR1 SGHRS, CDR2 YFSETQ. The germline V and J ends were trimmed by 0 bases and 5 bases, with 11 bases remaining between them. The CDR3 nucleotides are TGCGCCAGCAGCTTGGTAGAGGGGTCGTATGGCTACACCTTC. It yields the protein CASSLVEGSYGYTF.

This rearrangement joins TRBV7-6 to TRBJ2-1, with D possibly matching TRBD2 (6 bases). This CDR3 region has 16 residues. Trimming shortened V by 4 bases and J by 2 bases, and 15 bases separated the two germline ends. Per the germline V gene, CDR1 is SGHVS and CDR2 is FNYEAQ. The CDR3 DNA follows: TGTGCCAGCAGCTCCCGGGACTTCGAAACCTACAATGAGCAGTTCTTC. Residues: CASSSRDFETYNEQFF.

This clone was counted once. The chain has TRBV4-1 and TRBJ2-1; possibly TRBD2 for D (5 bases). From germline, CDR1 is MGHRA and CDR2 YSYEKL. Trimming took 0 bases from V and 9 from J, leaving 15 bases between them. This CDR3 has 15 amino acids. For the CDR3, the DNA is TGCGCCAGCAGCCAAGATCGGGGTTGGAAGAGTGAGCAGTTCTTC. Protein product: CASSQDRGWKSEQFF.

CDR3 nucleotide sequence: TGTGCCAGCAGGATTCGGACTAGCGGGAGCTACGAGCAGTACTTC. Translation: CASRIRTSGSYEQYF. This chain links TRBV27 with TRBJ2-7, with TRBD2 matching over 13 bases. The J segment lost 3 bases and the V segment lost 6 bases, leaving 5 bases of the junction unmatched. In germline, CDR1 is MNHEY, CDR2 SMNVEV (reference sequence). The CDR3 spans 15 residues.